This T cell receptor beta chain was recorded in a study of a mutant IDH1 vaccine in newly diagnosed glioma (dated by TCRdb to the early 2020s). Study-wide context: In the chemotherapy-containing groups, vaccination started alongside temozolomide cycles, whereas in patients who had radiotherapy alone it started 4-6 weeks after radiotherapy. Of the 25 to 40 patients who were treated, about 60% were male and approximately 40% were female, and the mean age was around 41 years. Prior to enrollment, patients had been given standard therapy consisting of radiotherapy alone, temozolomide alone, or radiochemotherapy with temozolomide, with the combination given to most patients. The week-35 safety follow-up took place at visit V12, and the week-47 end of study took place at visit V13. Peripheral blood samples were drawn at six visits, namely V03 (baseline), V05, V07, V10, V12 and V13. For exploratory analyses, longitudinal TCRB deep sequencing was carried out in roughly 23 treated patients wherever samples were available.

Concerning this clone itself: Its antigen has not been determined. Base qualities are not at hand, and no much larger clone is one base apart.

CDR1 SGHTA and CDR2 FQGTGA are derived from the germline V gene. Relative to germline, V is missing 5 bases and J is missing 1 base, with 5 bases of the junction outside any gene match. The CDR3 holds 15 amino acids from the cysteine to the phenylalanine. Only the CDR3 DNA stays, 45 bases, in frame from base 1. This sample's time point label indicates: week 47, end of study. A 20-mer mutant IDH1 peptide at 300 micrograms in Montanide made up each vaccine dose, which was injected subcutaneously together with topical imiquimod. Across visits V03 through V10, patients got a total of eight vaccinations, given in weeks 1, 3, 5, 7, 11, 15, 19 and 23. All donors had newly diagnosed IDH1-mutant astrocytomas of WHO grade 3 or 4 that showed loss of nuclear ATRX. The samples were drawn from NOA16, a multicentre, single-arm, open-label phase I trial in Germany that tested a mutant IDH1 peptide vaccine in humans for the first time. The DNeasy Blood and Tissue Kit was used to extract genomic DNA from EDTA blood for TCRB sequencing.

Receptor amplification or capture employed the immunoSEQ multiplex PCR assay. Rearranged TCR beta chain sequences were amplified using the hsTCRB Kit according to the manufacturer's protocol. TCRB libraries were sequenced on an Illumina MiSeq. From the authors' description of their analysis: Demultiplexing, trimming and gene mapping were performed with the kit vendor's proprietary platform. Drawn from immuneACCESS, this table holds only the in-frame rearrangements with V and J called that TCRdb kept. Clones are partly lost; checked studies trace under half to an unresolved V gene and leave the rest unexplained. V, J and clone size were drawn from that table, and D and trimming were deduced from the DNA. This sample has about 85,000 clones in its table, and 89% of those were observed once. Approximately 0.8% of the sample is in the top ten clones. Study-wide findings and limitations: No apparent relationship was observed between pseudoprogression and alterations in the top peripheral T cell clonotypes detected by TCRB sequencing. According to the authors, sample limitations meant that analyses of patient blood samples could not be reproduced. Immune responses induced by the vaccine were seen in about 93% of patients across multiple MHC alleles. Selection of PBMC samples for TCRB deep sequencing was based on availability.

The V and J genes are TRBV7-3 and TRBJ1-1; the central 9 bases match TRBD1. The sequence came from a woman in her fifties or sixties with glioma. The material was PBMCs, obtained from a glioma patient whose treatment included an IDH1 peptide vaccine. The CDR3 has the sequence CASSPRGQGNTEAFF. The bases read TGTGCCAGCAGCCCGAGGGGACAGGGGAACACTGAAGCTTTCTTT.